This T cell receptor beta chain was found in a study of cytomegalovirus exposure and HLA in healthy donors. Worth noting for this clone: Its antigen remains unknown.

PCR involved 60 Vbeta and 13 Jbeta primers. TCRdb's copy holds only in-frame clones and misses some; the assay was immunoSEQ multiplex PCR. The sample holds 100,000 or so clones, 55% to 75% seen once. Study findings and constraints: Most TCR sequences proved rare, with some public TCRs found in many donors. What TCR beta sequences reportedly achieved was accurate prediction of HLA-A and HLA-B alleles in most subjects.

CDR3 size: 13 residues. Germline CDR1 reads MNHEY; CDR2 reads SMNVEV (reference sequence). V gave up 7 bases and J gave up 6 bases, with 15 bases separating them. Sequenced input: PBMCs. The chain combines TRBV27 with TRBJ1-2, with D perhaps TRBD1 (6 bases). This receptor was obtained from a man aged 45-65 years in good health and CMV-seronegative. The CDR3 bases are TGTGCCAGCACCCAAACAGGGAGTGATGGCTACACCTTC. It encodes CASTQTGSDGYTF.